The present TCR beta chain was sequenced within a study of T-cell memory formation after mild COVID-19. Study outcomes and limitations: Clones that contracted from day 15 to 85 had balanced CD4/CD8; later expanders were CD4+ biased.

This clonotype has only a few counts. Its antigen remains unknown. The length of the CDR3 is 14 residues. Trimming stripped 3 bases from V and 3 bases from J, with 12 bases between. The V gene's germline CDR1 is KGHSH and CDR2 LQKENI. 5'RACE with constant-segment primers built TCRalpha and TCRbeta cDNA libraries with UMIs. TCRdb called the 5' RACE reads again in MiXCR, with one record for every CDR3 protein. Of more than 80,000 distinct CDR3 sequences in the sample, about 15% are singletons; the top ten hold 28%. The clonotype comes from an adult woman who had mild COVID-19 (a few samples of this study predate the infection). Cell type and time point are not known. The J gene is TRBJ2-7, the V gene TRBV18; TRBD1 might be the D (6 bases). Material for sequencing was PBMCs or a T cell subset sorted from them (not recorded which). The DNA for the CDR3 is TGTGCCAGCTCACCTGGGACACAGAACTACGAGCAGTACTTC. It translates to CASSPGTQNYEQYF.